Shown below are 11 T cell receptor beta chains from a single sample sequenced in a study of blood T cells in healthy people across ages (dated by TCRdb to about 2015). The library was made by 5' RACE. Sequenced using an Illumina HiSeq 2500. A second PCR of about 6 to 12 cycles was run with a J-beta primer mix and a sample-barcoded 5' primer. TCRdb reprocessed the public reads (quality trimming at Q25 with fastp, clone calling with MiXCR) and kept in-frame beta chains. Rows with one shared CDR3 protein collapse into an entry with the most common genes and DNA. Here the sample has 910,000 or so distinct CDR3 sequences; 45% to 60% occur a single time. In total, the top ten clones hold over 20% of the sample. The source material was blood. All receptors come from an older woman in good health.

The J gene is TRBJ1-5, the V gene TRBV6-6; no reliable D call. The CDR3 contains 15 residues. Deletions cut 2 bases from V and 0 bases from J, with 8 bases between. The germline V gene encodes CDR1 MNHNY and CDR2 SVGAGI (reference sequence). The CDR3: CASSYGGFSNQPQHF. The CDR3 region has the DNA TGTGCCAGCAGTTACGGAGGATTTAGCAATCAGCCCCAGCATTTT.

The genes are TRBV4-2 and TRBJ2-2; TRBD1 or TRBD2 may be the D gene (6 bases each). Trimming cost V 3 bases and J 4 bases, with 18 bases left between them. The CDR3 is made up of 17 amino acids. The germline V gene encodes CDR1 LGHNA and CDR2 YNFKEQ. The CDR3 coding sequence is TGTGCCAGCAGCCACCCCCTGTGGGGGGCTAGCACCGGGGAGCTGTTTTTT. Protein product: CASSHPLWGASTGELFF.

The CDR3 is CASSDRGMGVYGYTF. CDR3 sequence (DNA): TGTGCCAGCAGTGACAGGGGGATGGGAGTCTATGGCTACACCTTC. The chain recombines TRBV12-3 or TRBV12-4 with TRBJ1-2; 9 nucleotides align to TRBD1. This CDR3 has 15 amino acids. With 5 bases clipped from V and 4 bases from J, the junction kept 8 bases outside the gene matches.

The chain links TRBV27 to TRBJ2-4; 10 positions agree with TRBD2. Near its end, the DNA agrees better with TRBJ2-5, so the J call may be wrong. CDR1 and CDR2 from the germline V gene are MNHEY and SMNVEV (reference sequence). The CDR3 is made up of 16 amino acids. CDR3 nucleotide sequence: TGTGCCAGCAGTTTATCGGTAGCGGGAGGATTTGAGACCCAGTACTTC. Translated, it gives CASSLSVAGGFETQYF.

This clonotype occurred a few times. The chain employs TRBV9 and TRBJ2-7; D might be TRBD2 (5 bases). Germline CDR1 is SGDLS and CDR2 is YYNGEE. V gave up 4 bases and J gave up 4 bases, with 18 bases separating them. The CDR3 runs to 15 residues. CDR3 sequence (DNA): TGTGCCAGCAGCCCCGTGGTCCATTCGGGGTACGAGCAGTACTTC. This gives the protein CASSPVVHSGYEQYF.

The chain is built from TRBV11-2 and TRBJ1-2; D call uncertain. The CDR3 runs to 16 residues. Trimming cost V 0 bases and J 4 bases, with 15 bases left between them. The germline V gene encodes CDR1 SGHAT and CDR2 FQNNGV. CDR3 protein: CASSLESSPGTYGYTF. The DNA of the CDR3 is TGTGCCAGCAGCTTAGAGAGTAGTCCAGGAACCTATGGCTACACCTTC. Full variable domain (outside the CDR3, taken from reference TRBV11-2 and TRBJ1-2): EAGVAQSPRYKIIEKRQSVAFWCNPISGHATLYWYQQILGQGPKLLIQFQNNGVVDDSQLPKDRFSAERLKGVDSTLKIQPAKLEDSAVYLCASSLESSPGTYGYTFGSGTRLTVV.

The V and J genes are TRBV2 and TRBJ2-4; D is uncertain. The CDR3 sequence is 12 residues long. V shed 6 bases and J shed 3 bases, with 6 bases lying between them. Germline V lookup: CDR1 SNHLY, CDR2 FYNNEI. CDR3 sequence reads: CASRMDKNIQYF. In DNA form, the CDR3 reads TGTGCCAGCAGAATGGACAAAAACATTCAGTACTTC.

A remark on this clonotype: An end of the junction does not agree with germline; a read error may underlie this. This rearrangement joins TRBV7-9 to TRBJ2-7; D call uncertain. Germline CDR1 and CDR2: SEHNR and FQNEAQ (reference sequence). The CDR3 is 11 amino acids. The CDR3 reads CAGSLSGEQYF. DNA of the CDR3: TGTGCCGGCAGCTTGTCAGGCGAGCAGTACTTC.

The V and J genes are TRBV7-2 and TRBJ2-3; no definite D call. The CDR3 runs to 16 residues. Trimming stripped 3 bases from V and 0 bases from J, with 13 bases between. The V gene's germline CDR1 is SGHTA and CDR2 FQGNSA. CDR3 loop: CASSFRDGRSTDTQYF. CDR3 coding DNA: TGTGCCAGCAGCTTCCGAGATGGGCGAAGCACAGATACGCAGTATTTT.

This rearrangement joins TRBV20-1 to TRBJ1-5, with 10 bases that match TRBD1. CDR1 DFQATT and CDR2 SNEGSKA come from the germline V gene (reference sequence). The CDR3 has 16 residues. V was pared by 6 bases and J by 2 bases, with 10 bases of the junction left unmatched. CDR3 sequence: CSAEHRTGGGNQPQHF. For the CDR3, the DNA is TGCAGTGCAGAACACCGGACAGGGGGTGGCAATCAGCCCCAGCATTTT.

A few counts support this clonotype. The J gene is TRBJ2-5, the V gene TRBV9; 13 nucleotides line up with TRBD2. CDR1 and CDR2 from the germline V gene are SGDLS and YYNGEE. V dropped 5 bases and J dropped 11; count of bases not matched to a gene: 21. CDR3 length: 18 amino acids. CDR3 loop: CASSAGTSGIRRGNEQYF. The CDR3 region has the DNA TGTGCCAGCAGTGCCGGGACTAGCGGGATCAGGAGGGGTAATGAGCAGTACTTC. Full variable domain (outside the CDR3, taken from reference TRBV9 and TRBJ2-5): DSGVTQTPKHLITATGQRVTLRCSPRSGDLSVYWYQQSLDQGLQFLIQYYNGEERAKGNILERFSAQQFPDLHSELNLSSLELGDSALYFCASSAGTSGIRRGNEQYFGPGTRLLVL.